Following are 16 T cell receptor beta chains from one sample sequenced in a study of blood T cell repertoires in COVID-19 (dated by TCRdb to about 2020). The library was built by means of the immunoSEQ multiplex PCR assay. TCRdb re-hosts the immuneACCESS table, in-frame sequences only. Its copies lack some clones; in the studies checked, an unresolved V gene accounts for under half of them, and the cause for the rest is not known. For this sample the table gives 150,000 to 200,000 clones, of which 85% to 95% were detected only once. In total, the top ten clones hold just under 2% of the sample. Sequences were obtained from peripheral blood. The receptors were gathered from a woman aged 55 to 70 with COVID-19, enrolled during active disease.

The genes are TRBV14 and TRBJ2-5, with 7 nucleotides matching TRBD2. After removal of 1 base from V and 0 bases from J, the junction contained 5 bases not matched to a gene. The length of the CDR3 is 16 residues. Per germline, CDR1 SGHDN and CDR2 FVKESK. CDR3 DNA: TGTGCCAGCAGCCAAGTGGGGGGGTTAAACCAAGAGACCCAGTACTTC. Protein product: CASSQVGGLNQETQYF.

This sequence joins TRBV9 and TRBJ2-6; no clear D gene. The germline V gene has CDR1 SGDLS and CDR2 YYNGEE. V was trimmed by 0 bases and J by 1 base, leaving 11 bases between them. CDR3 size: 17 residues. CDR3 sequence reads: CASSVGPAGSGANVLTF. The CDR3, as DNA: TGTGCCAGCAGCGTAGGGCCTGCCGGGTCTGGGGCCAACGTCCTGACTTTC.

The V gene is TRBV9, the J gene TRBJ2-3, with TRBD1 matching 9 bases. This CDR3 has 14 residues. Trimming cost V 2 bases and J 4 bases; bases outside gene matches: 2. The V gene's germline CDR1 is SGDLS and CDR2 YYNGEE. CDR3 protein: CASSVNRGPDTQYF. For the CDR3, the DNA is TGTGCCAGCAGCGTCAACAGGGGGCCAGATACGCAGTATTTT.

J is TRBJ1-4 and V is TRBV9; TRBD1 agrees at 7 bases. J gave up 4 bases and V 2 bases, and 5 bases lay outside the gene matches. CDR1 is SGDLS and CDR2 is YYNGEE in the germline V gene. The CDR3 sequence is 15 residues long. The CDR3 DNA reads TGTGCCAGCAGCGTTAGGGGGCGTGTTAATGAAAAACTGTTTTTT. Translation gives CASSVRGRVNEKLFF. Variable domain in full (rest from reference TRBV9 and TRBJ1-4): DSGVTQTPKHLITATGQRVTLRCSPRSGDLSVYWYQQSLDQGLQFLIQYYNGEERAKGNILERFSAQQFPDLHSELNLSSLELGDSALYFCASSVRGRVNEKLFFGSGTQLSVL.

The chain has TRBV10-3 and TRBJ2-7; 11 nucleotides agree with TRBD1. CDR1 is ENHRY and CDR2 is SYGVKD in the germline V gene. This CDR3 spans 14 amino acids. V shed 6 bases, J shed 4 bases, and the junction held 5 bases outside the gene matches. CDR3: CAIRGTGGEYEQYF. CDR3 DNA: TGTGCCATCAGAGGGACAGGGGGAGAGTACGAGCAGTACTTC.

The rearrangement joins TRBV11-1 to TRBJ1-4, with D possibly being TRBD1 (5 bases). CDR3 size: 11 residues. Looked up from germline, CDR1 is SGHAT and CDR2 is FQDESV (reference sequence). Trimming pared 4 bases from V and 8 bases from J, leaving 5 bases between. This chain's CDR3 is CASSSGEKLFF. CDR3 nucleotide sequence: TGTGCCAGCAGCTCAGGGGAAAAACTGTTTTTT. Variable domain in full (rest from reference TRBV11-1 and TRBJ1-4): EAEVAQSPRYKITEKSQAVAFWCDPISGHATLYWYRQILGQGPELLVQFQDESVVDDSQLPKDRFSAERLKGVDSTLKIQPAELGDSAMYLCASSSGEKLFFGSGTQLSVL.

Note on this clone: The identical CDR3 is also encoded by other nucleotide sequences in the sample. The chain uses TRBV19 and TRBJ1-1; TRBD1 matches 7 bases. The germline CDR1 and CDR2 sequences are LNHDA and SQIVND (reference sequence). The length of the CDR3 is 15 residues. V was clipped by 7 bases and J by 1 base; unmatched bases: 9. The CDR3 is CASIGPGGANTEAFF. DNA for the CDR3: TGTGCCAGTATCGGTCCAGGGGGAGCGAACACTGAAGCTTTCTTT.

This clone was detected a few times. The J gene is TRBJ1-1, the V gene TRBV6-5; the D is unclear. The CDR3 length is 14 residues. V lost 2 bases, J lost 1 base, and 8 bases lay in between. The germline CDR1 and CDR2 sequences are MNHEY and SVGAGI. The CDR3 sequence: CASSYRERNTEAFF. The CDR3 DNA sequence: TGTGCCAGCAGTTACCGGGAGAGGAACACTGAAGCTTTCTTT.

The rearrangement uses TRBV10-3 and TRBJ1-1, with 10 bases lining up with TRBD1. V was clipped by 6 bases and J by 5 bases; unmatched bases: 6. The CDR3 covers 14 residues. The V gene's germline CDR1 is ENHRY and CDR2 SYGVKD. The CDR3, as DNA: TGTGCCATCAGGGGGACAGGGGATGGGACTGAAGCTTTCTTT. Protein: CAIRGTGDGTEAFF.

The chain carries TRBV5-4 and TRBJ2-5; 9 bases line up with TRBD1. After removal of 4 bases from V and 5 bases from J, the junction contained 9 bases not matched to a gene. Germline CDR1 reads SGHNT; CDR2 reads YYREEE (reference sequence). The CDR3 has 15 amino acids. The CDR3 is CASSPVTGGDETQYF. The CDR3 DNA sequence: TGTGCCAGCAGCCCTGTGACAGGGGGAGACGAGACCCAGTACTTC.

The chain employs TRBV4-3 and TRBJ2-7; 8 bases map to TRBD2. Germline loops: CDR1 LGHNA, CDR2 YSLEER. This CDR3 is built from 16 residues. V trimming: 0 bases; J trimming: 4 bases; junction bases outside the gene matches: 8. The CDR3 loop is CASSQDPRRGEYEQYF. Here the CDR3 DNA reads TGCGCCAGCAGCCAAGATCCTCGGCGGGGGGAATACGAGCAGTACTTC.

V usage is TRBV5-4 and J usage is TRBJ2-1; D is undetermined. The CDR3 has 15 residues. V lost 0 bases to trimming and J lost 5 bases, with 12 bases between them. Germline V gives CDR1 SGHNT, CDR2 YYREEE (reference sequence). The CDR3 is CASSLVVPVDNEQFF. The DNA of the CDR3 is TGTGCCAGCAGCTTGGTCGTTCCTGTTGACAATGAGCAGTTCTTC.

This clone has just a few counts. The chain carries TRBV12-5 and TRBJ1-2, with unresolved D. Germline CDR1 is LGHNT and CDR2 is FRNRAP. V lost 1 base to trimming and J lost 6 bases, with 15 bases between them. The CDR3 is made up of 15 amino acids. The CDR3 coding sequence is TGTGCTAGTGGTTTGGAAGCAGGTTTCGGGGATGGCTACACCTTC. As protein: CASGLEAGFGDGYTF.

The chain joins TRBV27 to TRBJ1-3, with D tentatively TRBD1 (6 bases). CDR1 and CDR2 from the germline V gene are MNHEY and SMNVEV (reference sequence). This CDR3 has 15 residues. V lost 6 bases and J 0 bases, leaving 12 bases between the germline ends. The CDR3 spells CASRRGGGSGNTIYF. The CDR3 coding sequence is TGTGCCAGCAGACGAGGGGGTGGCTCTGGAAACACCATATATTTT.

The chain has TRBV6-5 and TRBJ1-1, with D perhaps matching TRBD1 (5 bases). CDR1 MNHEY and CDR2 SVGAGI come from the germline V gene. V lost 4 bases and J 4 bases, leaving 13 bases between the germline ends. This CDR3 spans 14 amino acids. The CDR3 here is CASSFYRSVTEAFF. The DNA of the CDR3 is TGTGCCAGCAGTTTTTACAGGAGCGTCACTGAAGCTTTCTTT.

This chain joins TRBV5-1 and TRBJ2-7; 9 bases match TRBD1. Germline CDR1 and CDR2: SGHRS and YFSETQ. The J segment lost 3 bases and the V segment lost 1 base, leaving 5 bases of the junction unmatched. The CDR3 sequence is 15 residues long. This CDR3 is CASSLSPGQGYEQYF. In DNA form, the CDR3 reads TGCGCCAGCAGCTTGTCTCCGGGACAGGGCTACGAGCAGTACTTC.